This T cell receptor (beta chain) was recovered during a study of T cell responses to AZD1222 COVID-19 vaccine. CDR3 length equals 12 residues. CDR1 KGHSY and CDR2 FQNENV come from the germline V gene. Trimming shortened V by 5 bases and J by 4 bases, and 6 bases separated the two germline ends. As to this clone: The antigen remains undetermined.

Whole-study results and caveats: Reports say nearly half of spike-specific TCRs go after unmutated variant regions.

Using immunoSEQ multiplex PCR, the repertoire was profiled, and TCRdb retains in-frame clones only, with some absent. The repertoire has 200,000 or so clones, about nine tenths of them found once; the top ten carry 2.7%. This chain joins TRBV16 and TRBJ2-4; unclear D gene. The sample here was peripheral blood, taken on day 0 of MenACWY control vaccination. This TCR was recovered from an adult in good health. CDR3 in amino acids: CASSGTKNIQYF. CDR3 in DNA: TGTGCCAGCAGCGGTACGAAAAACATTCAGTACTTC. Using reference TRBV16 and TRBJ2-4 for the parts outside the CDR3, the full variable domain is GEEVAQTPKHLVRGEGQKAKLYCAPIKGHSYVFWYQQVLKNEFKFLISFQNENVFDETGMPKERFSAKCLPNSPCSLEIQATKLEDSAVYFCASSGTKNIQYFGAGTRLSVL.